Described below is a single T cell receptor beta chain sequence and its context. Its specific antigen is unknown. No base qualities exist here, and no much larger clone lies one base off it. The germline V gene (reference sequence) provides CDR1 SGHKS and CDR2 YYEKEE. V loses 2 bases of germline sequence and J loses 2 bases, and the interval between the two ends is 10 bases. Including cysteine and phenylalanine, the CDR3 has 14 amino acids. The DNA shown is the 42-base CDR3, in frame from base 1. The protocol used for the library was the immunoSEQ multiplex PCR assay. TCR beta CDR3 sequencing was performed on DNA from the cultured, isolated CD4+ T cells. The study's own analysis went as follows. Non-productive TCR sequences were discarded, and reads were trimmed to the CDR3 region, with only CDR3s of 7 or more amino acids retained. Antigen-specific clonotypes were identified using the MANAFEST web app by comparison of expansion in peptide wells against reference cultures. To count as positive, a clone had to show expansion at FDR<0.05 compared with the reference and with all other wells, an odds ratio above 5, and a frequency above 0.1% in two replicate wells. A clonotype was called cross-reactive if it was significantly expanded both in SARS-CoV-2 spike wells and in at least one common cold coronavirus spike condition. Using the stringdist R package, CDR3 similarity was measured by Levenshtein distance, and unrooted trees were constructed with ape in R 3.6.1. TCRdb took this table from immuneACCESS and kept in-frame rearrangements with V and J called. Such tables lack part of the clones; where checked against another copy, unresolved V genes explain under half of the gap, and the rest is unexplained. V and J calls and clone size follow that table, whereas D and trimming were derived from the DNA. A total of fewer than 25,000 clones appear in this sample, under 85% of them only once. The ten largest clones represent 20% to 25% of the sample.

The entry originates in a study of vaccination effects on CD4 cells after COVID-19 (dated by TCRdb to 2022 to 2024). Some background on the complete study: Post-vaccine samples across the study were collected a median of 72 days after the second dose, with a range of 14 to 241. In both COVID-19 convalescent patients and infection-naive vaccine recipients, the study compared SARS-CoV-2 spike-specific CD4+ TCR repertoires from before mRNA vaccination with those from after it. A total of 9 to 11 COVID-19 convalescent patients and a handful of SARS-CoV-2-naive healthy vaccine recipients were included in the full study. The Oncomine TCR Beta short-read assay on an Illumina iSeq 100 was used to sequence cultures from other donors in the study. What the authors observed across the whole study: Among healthy vaccine recipients, nearly all vaccine-induced clones were SARS-CoV-2 mono-reactive, and just 1 of 255 was cross-reactive with common cold coronaviruses. Both infection-induced and vaccine-induced clones contracted markedly at late post-vaccination timepoints, which is consistent with waning T cell responses. Only a small number of convalescent patients were included, and no early post-infection timepoints were available, which limited the study.

In the ViraFEST assay, PBMC were stimulated with viral peptide pools, and antigen-specific CD4+ T cell clonotypes were then identified by expansion using TCR sequencing. After 10 days of culture, CD4+ T cells were isolated with the EasySep CD4+ T cell isolation kit. Participants received two doses of either the BNT162b2 or the mRNA-1273 mRNA SARS-CoV-2 vaccine. Negative nucleocapsid antibody results before and after vaccination confirmed that the healthy vaccine recipients had no prior SARS-CoV-2 infection. Roughly 1.9 million PBMC per well were cultured with roughly 10 ug/ml peptides in IMDM containing approximately 4.7% human AB serum, roughly 10 IU/ml IL-2 and gentamicin. On days 3 and 7, half of the culture medium was replaced with fresh IL-2-containing medium. Unless noted otherwise, every peptide stimulation condition was cultured in triplicate wells. Using Ficoll-Paque Plus gradient centrifugation, PBMC were separated from whole blood and then either used fresh or cryopreserved at -140C. The overlapping peptide pools covered the spike proteins of SARS-CoV-2 as well as those of the common cold coronaviruses HCoV-NL63, HCoV-OC43 and HCoV-229E. The QIAamp micro DNA kit was used to extract genomic DNA from the cultured CD4+ T cells.

This receptor was taken from a human donor who received a COVID-19 vaccine. The receptor chain draws on TRBV5-5 and TRBJ1-2; tentative D gene TRBD1, with 6 bases matching. The specimen was CD4+ T cells from PBMCs cultured with HCoV-NL63 spike peptides, collected after COVID-19 vaccination. This specimen's cell subset or site label, interpreted: HCoV-NL63 spike overlapping peptide pool stimulation. This receptor has the CDR3 CASSLTGTNYGYTF. Here is the DNA: TGTGCCAGCAGCTTAACAGGGACCAACTATGGCTACACCTTC. Joined to the reference TRBV5-5 and TRBJ1-2 proteins, this CDR3 gives the full variable domain: DAGVTQSPTHLIKTRGQQVTLRCSPISGHKSVSWYQQVLGQGPQFIFQYYEKEERGRGNFPDRFSARQFPNYSSELNVNALLLGDSALYLCASSLTGTNYGYTFGSGTRLTVV.